This T cell receptor beta chain was sequenced for a study of PD-1 blockade in mismatch repair-deficient tumors. About the study: Patients had eleven to twelve mismatch repair-deficient cancer types and were previously treated and progressing.

This table comes from immunoSEQ multiplex PCR, and its TCRdb copy is limited to in-frame clones, with some not included. The data hold some 120,000 clones, with around 86% observed a single time. The TCR-sequenced patients were a few responders to pembrolizumab. CDR1 and CDR2 (germline): SGHVS, FNYEAQ. V lost 1 base and J 1 base, leaving 10 bases between the germline ends. CDR3 length: 15 amino acids. Material: peripheral blood, obtained 44 weeks after starting pembrolizumab. V and J are TRBV7-6 and TRBJ1-1, with D tentatively TRBD1 (6 bases). The clonotype comes from an adult with mismatch repair-deficient cancer. CDR3 DNA: TGTGCCAGCAGCTTAGGCCTACAGGGGAACACTGAAGCTTTCTTT. It yields the protein CASSLGLQGNTEAFF. Based on the CDR3 plus reference TRBV7-6 and TRBJ1-1, the full variable domain is GAGVSQSPRYKVTKRGQDVALRCDPISGHVSLYWYRQALGQGPEFLTYFNYEAQQDKSGLPNDRFSAERPEGSISTLTIQRTEQRDSAMYRCASSLGLQGNTEAFFGQGTRLTVV.